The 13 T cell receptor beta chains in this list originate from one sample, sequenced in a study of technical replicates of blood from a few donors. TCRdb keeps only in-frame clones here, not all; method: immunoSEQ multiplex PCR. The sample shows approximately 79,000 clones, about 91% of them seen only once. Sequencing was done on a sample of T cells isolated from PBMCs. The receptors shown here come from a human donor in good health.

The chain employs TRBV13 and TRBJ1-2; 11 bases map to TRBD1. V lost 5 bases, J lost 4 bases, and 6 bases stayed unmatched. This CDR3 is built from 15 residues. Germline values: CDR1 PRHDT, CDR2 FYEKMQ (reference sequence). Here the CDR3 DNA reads TGTGCCAGCAGCATGCGGACAGGGGGCGTCTATGGCTACACCTTC. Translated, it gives CASSMRTGGVYGYTF.

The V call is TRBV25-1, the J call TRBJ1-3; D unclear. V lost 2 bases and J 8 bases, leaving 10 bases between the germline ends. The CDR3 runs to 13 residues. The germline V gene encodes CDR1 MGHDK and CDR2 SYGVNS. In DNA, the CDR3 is TGTGCCAGCAGTGAAGCGGGAGGGCACACCATATATTTT. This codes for CASSEAGGHTIYF.

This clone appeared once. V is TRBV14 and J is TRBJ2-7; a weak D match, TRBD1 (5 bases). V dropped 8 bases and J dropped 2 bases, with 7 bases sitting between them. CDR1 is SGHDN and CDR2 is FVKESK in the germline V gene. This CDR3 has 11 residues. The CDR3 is CASGAAYEQYF. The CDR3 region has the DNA TGTGCCAGCGGGGCTGCCTACGAGCAGTACTTC.

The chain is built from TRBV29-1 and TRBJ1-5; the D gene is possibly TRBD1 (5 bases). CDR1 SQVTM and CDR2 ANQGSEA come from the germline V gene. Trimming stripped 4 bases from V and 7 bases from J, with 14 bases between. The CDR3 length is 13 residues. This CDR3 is CSVVGGGGQPQHF. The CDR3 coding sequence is TGCAGCGTTGTGGGGGGAGGTGGCCAGCCCCAGCATTTT.

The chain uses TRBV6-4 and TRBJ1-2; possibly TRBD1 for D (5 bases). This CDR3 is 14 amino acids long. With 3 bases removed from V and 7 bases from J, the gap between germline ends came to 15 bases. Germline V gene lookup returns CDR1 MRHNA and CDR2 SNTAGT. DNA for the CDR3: TGTGCCAGCAGTGAATTCGAGTTGGGGGGTGGCTACACCTTC. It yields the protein CASSEFELGGGYTF.

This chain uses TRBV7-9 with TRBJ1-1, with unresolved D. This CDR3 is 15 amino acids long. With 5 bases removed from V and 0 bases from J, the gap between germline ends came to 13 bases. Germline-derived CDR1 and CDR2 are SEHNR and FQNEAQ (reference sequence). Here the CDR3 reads CASSQEGNMNTEAFF. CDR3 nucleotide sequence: TGTGCCAGCAGCCAGGAGGGTAACATGAACACTGAAGCTTTCTTT.

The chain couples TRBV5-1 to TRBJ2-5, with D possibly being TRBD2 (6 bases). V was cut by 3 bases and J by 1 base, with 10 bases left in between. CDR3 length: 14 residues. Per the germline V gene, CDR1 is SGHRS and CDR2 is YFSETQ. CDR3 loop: CASSWAGPQETQYF. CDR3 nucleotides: TGCGCCAGCAGCTGGGCGGGGCCCCAAGAGACCCAGTACTTC.

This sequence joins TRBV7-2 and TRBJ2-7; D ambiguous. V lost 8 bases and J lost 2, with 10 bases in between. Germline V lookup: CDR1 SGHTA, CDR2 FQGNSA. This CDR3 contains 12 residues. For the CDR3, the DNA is TGTGCCAGCGGAACGGCGGCCTACGAGCAGTACTTC. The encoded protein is CASGTAAYEQYF. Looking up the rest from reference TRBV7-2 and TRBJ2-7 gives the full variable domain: GAGVSQSPSNKVTEKGKDVELRCDPISGHTALYWYRQSLGQGLEFLIYFQGNSAPDKSGLPSDRFSAERTGGSVSTLTIQRTQQEDSAVYLCASGTAAYEQYFGPGTRLTVT.

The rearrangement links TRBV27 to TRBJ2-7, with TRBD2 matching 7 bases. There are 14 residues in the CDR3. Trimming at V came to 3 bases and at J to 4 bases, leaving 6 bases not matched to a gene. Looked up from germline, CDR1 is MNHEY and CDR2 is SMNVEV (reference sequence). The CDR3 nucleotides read TGTGCCAGCAGTTTGGACCAGCGGGAATACGAGCAGTACTTC. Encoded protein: CASSLDQREYEQYF.

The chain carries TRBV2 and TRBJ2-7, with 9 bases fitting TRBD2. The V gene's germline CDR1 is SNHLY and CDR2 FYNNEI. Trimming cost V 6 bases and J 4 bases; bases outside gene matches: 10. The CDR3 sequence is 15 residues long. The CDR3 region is CASRNSGRAIYEQYF. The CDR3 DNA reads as TGTGCCAGCAGGAATAGCGGGAGAGCTATATACGAGCAGTACTTC.

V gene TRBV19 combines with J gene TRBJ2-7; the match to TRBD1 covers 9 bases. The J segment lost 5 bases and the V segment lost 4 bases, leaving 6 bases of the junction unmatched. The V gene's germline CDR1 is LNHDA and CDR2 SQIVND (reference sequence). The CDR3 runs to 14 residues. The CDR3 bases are TGTGCCAGTAGTAAGGGACAGGGACTCAACGAGCAGTACTTC. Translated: CASSKGQGLNEQYF.

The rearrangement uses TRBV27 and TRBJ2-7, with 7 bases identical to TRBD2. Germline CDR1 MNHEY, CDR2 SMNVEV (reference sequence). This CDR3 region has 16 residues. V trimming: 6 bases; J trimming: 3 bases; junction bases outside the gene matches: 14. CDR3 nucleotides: TGTGCCAGCAGAGGCTCGGGAACTAGCGATTTCTACGAGCAGTACTTC. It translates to CASRGSGTSDFYEQYF.

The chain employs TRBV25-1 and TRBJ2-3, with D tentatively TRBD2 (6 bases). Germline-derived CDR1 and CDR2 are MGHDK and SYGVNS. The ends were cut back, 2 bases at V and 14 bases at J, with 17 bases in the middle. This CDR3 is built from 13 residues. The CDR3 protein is CASSEGGPTSRYF. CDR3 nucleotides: TGTGCCAGCAGTGAAGGAGGGCCGACTAGTAGGTATTTT.